The clone carrying this TCR beta chain was found many times. What it binds is unknown. These data belong to a study of T cells after yellow fever vaccination. Regarding the study as a whole: Subsequent booster samples again held most clones from primary vaccination (around 96% CD4, about 90% CD8). Abundant clonotypes from the bulk population could have been carried over as contaminants into FACS-sorted repertoires.

The CDR3 contains 14 residues. Germline assignment: CDR1 MNHEY and CDR2 SMNVEV (reference sequence). V was pared by 5 bases and J by 4 bases, with 5 bases of the junction left unmatched. TCR cDNA was made by 5'RACE template switching, adding a universal primer site and UMIs. TCRdb reanalysed the 5' RACE reads using MiXCR and keeps one entry per CDR3 protein. The sample includes 250,000 to 400,000 distinct CDR3 sequences, over 3.5% of them seen just once. This specimen consisted of PBMCs, obtained 5 days after the yellow fever booster vaccination. The V and J genes are TRBV27 and TRBJ2-1; 7 bases map to TRBD1. The clonotype was recovered from a man aged 18-30 years who received the YFV17D yellow fever vaccine. The CDR3 loop reads CASSPMGQYNEQFF. CDR3 coding DNA: TGTGCCAGCAGTCCCATGGGACAGTACAATGAGCAGTTCTTC.